This T cell receptor (beta chain) was captured in a study of beta chain features in type 1 diabetes. Of the isolated RNA, all was reverse transcribed, and so the sequenced material was expressed TCRB transcripts. There were 3 million to 4 million reads on average in the naive, central memory and regulatory T cell samples. TCRdb keeps only in-frame clones here, not all; method: immunoSEQ multiplex PCR. This sample has roughly 150,000 clones, with over 8.5% found just once. This receptor was obtained from a man aged 18-30 years in good health. Material: central memory CD4+ T cells from blood.

Here the CDR3 reads CASTVGADTEAFF. CDR3 coding DNA: TGTGCCAGCACCGTAGGGGCAGACACTGAAGCTTTCTTT. The chain has TRBV7-3 and TRBJ1-1; D possibly corresponds to TRBD1 (5 bases). Trimming shortened V by 7 bases and J by 3 bases, and 12 bases separated the two germline ends. The germline V gene has CDR1 SGHTA and CDR2 FQGTGA. The CDR3 spans 13 residues.